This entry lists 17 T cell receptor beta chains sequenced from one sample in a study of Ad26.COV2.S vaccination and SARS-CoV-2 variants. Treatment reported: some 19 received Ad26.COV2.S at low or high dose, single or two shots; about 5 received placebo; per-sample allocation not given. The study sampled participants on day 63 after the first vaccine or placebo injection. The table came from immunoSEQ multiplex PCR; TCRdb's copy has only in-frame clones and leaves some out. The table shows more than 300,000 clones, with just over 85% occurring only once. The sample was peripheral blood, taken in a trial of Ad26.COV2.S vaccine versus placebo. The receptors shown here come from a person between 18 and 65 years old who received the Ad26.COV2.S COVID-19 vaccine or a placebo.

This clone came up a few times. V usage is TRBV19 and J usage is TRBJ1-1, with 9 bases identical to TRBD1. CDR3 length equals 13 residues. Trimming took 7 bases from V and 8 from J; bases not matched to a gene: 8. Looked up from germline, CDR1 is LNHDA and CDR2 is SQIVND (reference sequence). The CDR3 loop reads CASKTGQGVEAFF. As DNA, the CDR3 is TGTGCCAGTAAGACGGGACAGGGCGTCGAAGCTTTCTTT. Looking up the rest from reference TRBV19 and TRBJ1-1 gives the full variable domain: DGGITQSPKYLFRKEGQNVTLSCEQNLNHDAMYWYRQDPGQGLRLIYYSQIVNDFQKGDIAEGYSVSREKKESFPLTVTSAQKNPTAFYLCASKTGQGVEAFFGQGTRLTVV.

For the CDR3, the DNA is TGTGCCAGCAGCCAAGGGACAGGCCAGACTGGGGCCCAGCATTTT. Its translation is CASSQGTGQTGAQHF. The gene calls are TRBV3-1 (or the pseudogene TRBV3-2) and TRBJ1-5; 7 bases agree with TRBD1. CDR1 is LGHDT and CDR2 is YNNKEL in the germline V gene (reference sequence). This CDR3 comprises 15 residues. V gave up 1 base and J gave up 11 bases; unmatched junction bases: 11.

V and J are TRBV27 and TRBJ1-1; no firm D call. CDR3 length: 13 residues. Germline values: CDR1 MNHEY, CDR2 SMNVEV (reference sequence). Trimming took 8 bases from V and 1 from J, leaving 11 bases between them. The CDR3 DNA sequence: TGTGCCAGCCGTTCGAGGGAGAACACTGAAGCTTTCTTT. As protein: CASRSRENTEAFF.

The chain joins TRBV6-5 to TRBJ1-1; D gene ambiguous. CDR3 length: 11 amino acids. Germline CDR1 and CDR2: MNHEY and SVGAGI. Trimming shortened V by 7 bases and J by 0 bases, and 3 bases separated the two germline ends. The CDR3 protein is CASILNTEAFF. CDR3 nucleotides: TGTGCCAGCATACTGAACACTGAAGCTTTCTTT.

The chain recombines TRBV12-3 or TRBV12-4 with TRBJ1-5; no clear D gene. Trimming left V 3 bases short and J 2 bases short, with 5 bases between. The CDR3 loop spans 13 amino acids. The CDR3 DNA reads TGTGCCAGCAGTTTTACGGGCAATCAGCCCCAGCATTTT. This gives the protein CASSFTGNQPQHF.

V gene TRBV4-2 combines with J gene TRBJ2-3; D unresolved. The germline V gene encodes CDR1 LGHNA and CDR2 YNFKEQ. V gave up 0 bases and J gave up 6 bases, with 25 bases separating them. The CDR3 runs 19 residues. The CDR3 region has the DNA TGTGCCAGCAGCCAAGAGGGCGTTAGACATTCCCTTCTGAGCGATACGCAGTATTTT. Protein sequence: CASSQEGVRHSLLSDTQYF.

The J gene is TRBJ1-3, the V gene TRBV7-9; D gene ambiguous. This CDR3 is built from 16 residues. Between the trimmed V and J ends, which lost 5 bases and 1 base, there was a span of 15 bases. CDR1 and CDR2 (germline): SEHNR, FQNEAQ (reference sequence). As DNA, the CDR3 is TGTGCCAGCAGCCTAACGGATCGGGCGTCTGGAAACACCATATATTTT. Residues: CASSLTDRASGNTIYF.

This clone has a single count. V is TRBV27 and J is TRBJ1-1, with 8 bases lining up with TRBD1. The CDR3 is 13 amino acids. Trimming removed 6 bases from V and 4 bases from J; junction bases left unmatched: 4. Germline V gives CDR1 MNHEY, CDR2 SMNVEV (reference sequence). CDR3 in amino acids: CASSRTGLTEAFF. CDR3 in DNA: TGTGCCAGCAGCAGGACAGGGCTCACTGAAGCTTTCTTT.

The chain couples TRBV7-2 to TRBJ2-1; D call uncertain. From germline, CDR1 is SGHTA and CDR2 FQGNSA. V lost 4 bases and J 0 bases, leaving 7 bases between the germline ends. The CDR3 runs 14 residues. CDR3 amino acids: CASSSSRSYNEQFF. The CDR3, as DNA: TGTGCCAGCAGCTCTTCTCGCTCCTACAATGAGCAGTTCTTC.

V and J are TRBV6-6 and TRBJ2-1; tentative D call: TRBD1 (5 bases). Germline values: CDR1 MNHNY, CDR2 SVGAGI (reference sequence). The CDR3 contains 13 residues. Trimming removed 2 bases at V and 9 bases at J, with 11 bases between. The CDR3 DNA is TGTGCCAGCAGTTACAGGCAGGGCGGTGAGCAGTTCTTC. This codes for CASSYRQGGEQFF.

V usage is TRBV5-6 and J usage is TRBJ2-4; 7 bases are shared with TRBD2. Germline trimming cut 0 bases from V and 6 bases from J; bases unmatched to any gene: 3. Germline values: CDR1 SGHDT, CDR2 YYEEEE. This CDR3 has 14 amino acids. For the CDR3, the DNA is TGTGCCAGCAGCTTGGGTAAGCGGGGAAACATTCAGTACTTC. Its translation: CASSLGKRGNIQYF.

Written as DNA, the CDR3 is TGTGCCAGCAGCATCTTCGGGCGATGGGCCATGAACACTGAAGCTTTCTTT. Translating gives CASSIFGRWAMNTEAFF. The V gene is TRBV5-8, the J gene TRBJ1-1; no clear D. The V gene lost 4 bases and the J gene lost 0 bases, with 19 bases spanning the gap. CDR1 and CDR2 (germline): SGHTS, YDEGEE. The CDR3 runs to 17 residues.

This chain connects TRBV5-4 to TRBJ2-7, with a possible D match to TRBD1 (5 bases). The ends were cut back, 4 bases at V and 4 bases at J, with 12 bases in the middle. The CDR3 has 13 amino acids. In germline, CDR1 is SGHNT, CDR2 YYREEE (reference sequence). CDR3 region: CASSTTQGYEQYF. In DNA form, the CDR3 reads TGTGCCAGCAGCACTACTCAGGGTTACGAGCAGTACTTC.

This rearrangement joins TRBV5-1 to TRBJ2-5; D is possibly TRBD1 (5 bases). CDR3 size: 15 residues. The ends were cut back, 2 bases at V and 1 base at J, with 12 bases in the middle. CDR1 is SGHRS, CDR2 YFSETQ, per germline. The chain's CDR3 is CASSLQVAVQETQYF. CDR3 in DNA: TGCGCCAGCAGCTTACAGGTGGCAGTCCAAGAGACCCAGTACTTC.

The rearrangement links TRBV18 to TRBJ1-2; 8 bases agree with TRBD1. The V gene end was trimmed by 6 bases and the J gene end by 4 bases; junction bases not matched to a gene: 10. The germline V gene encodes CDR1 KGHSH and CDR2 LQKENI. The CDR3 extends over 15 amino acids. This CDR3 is CASSSWTGTGYGYTF. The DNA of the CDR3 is TGTGCCAGCTCCTCTTGGACAGGGACGGGCTATGGCTACACCTTC.

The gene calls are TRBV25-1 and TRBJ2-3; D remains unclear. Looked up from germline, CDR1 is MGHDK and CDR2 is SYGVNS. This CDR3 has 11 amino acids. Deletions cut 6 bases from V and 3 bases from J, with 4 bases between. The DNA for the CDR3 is TGTGCCAGCAGGGAGACAGATACGCAGTATTTT. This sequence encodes CASRETDTQYF.

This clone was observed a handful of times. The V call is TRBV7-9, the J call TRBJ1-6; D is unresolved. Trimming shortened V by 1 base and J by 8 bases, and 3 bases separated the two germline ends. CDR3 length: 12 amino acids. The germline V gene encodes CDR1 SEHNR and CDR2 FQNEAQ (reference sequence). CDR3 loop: CASSLVDSPLHF. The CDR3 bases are TGTGCCAGCAGCTTAGTGGATTCACCCCTCCACTTT.